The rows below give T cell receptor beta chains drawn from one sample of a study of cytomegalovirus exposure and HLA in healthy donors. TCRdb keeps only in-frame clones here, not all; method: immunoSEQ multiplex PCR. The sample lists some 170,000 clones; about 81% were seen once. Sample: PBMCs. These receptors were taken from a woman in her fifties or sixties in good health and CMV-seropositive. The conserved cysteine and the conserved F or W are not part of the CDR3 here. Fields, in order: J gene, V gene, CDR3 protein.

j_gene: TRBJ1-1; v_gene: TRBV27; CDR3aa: ASSTRQGNSAF
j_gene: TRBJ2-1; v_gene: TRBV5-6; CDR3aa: ASSLEGLAYEQF
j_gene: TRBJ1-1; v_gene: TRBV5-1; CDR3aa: ASSLVAGTPNTEAF
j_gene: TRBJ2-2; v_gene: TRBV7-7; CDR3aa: ASSRGETGELF
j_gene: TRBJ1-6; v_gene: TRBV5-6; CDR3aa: ASSLRILGASSYNSPLH
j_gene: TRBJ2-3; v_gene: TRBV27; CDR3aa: ASSQGTSRTDTQY
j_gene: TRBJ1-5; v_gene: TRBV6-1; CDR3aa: ASSYTEFSNQPQH
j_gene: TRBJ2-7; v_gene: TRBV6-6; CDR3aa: ASSYKLSGYEQY
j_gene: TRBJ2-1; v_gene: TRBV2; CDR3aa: ASSEGTSEAYNEQF
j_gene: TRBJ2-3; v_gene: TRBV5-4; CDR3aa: ASSFLAGGPDTQY
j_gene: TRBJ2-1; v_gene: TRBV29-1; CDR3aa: SVAVLNEQF
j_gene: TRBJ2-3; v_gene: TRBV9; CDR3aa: ASSLSGGARPADTQY
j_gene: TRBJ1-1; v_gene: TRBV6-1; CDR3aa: ASSEVDRKNTEAF
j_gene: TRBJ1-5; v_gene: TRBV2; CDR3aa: ASSPLGRNQPQH
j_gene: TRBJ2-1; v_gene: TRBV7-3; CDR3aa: ASSSSARYGTVHNEQF
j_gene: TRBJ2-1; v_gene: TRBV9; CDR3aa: ASSVDGGAYNEQF
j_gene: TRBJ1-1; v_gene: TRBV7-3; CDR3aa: ASSWDTNTEAF
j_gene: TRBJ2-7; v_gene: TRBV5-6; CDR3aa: ASSSGQGAEQY
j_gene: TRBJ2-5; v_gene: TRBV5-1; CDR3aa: ASSSSGGAVETQY
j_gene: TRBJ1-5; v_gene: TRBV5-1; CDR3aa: ASSLEGVQPQH
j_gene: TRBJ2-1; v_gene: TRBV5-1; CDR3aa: ASSLVREAGGLYNEQF
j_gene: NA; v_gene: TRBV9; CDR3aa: ASSLSGLPYEQY
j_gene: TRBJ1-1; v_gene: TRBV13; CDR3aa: ASSLVAGGNTEAF
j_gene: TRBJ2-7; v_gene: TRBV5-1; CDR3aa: ASSLVRRDEQY
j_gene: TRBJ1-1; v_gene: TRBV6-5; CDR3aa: ASSLQGYTEAF
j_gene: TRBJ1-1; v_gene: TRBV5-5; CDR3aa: ASSLVRQANTEAF
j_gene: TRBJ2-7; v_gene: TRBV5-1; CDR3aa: ASSFSGQGLSEQY
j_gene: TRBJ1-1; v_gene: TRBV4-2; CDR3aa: ASSQDFSWGRTEAF
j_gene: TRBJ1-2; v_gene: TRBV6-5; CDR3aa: ASSYVGNPNGYT
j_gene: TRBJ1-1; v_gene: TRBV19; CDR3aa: ASTPQGRTEAF
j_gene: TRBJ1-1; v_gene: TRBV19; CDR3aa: ASSDSPPEAF
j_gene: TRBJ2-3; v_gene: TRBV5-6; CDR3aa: ASSLGADTQY
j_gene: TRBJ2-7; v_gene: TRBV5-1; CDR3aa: ASSLGTQAGEQY
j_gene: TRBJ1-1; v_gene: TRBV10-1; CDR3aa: ASSLDRATEAF
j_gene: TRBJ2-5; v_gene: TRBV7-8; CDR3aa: ASSTTRETQY
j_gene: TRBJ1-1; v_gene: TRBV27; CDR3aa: ASFLNRGNMNTEAF
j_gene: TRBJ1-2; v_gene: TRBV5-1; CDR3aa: ASSLEAGGQGYT
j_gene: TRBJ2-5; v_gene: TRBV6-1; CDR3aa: ASSAQGQETQY
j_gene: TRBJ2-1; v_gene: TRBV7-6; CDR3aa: ASSLGTPDEQF
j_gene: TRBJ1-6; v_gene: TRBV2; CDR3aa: ARGRSLGDSPLH
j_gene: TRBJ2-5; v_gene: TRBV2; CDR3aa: ASEVSGGANY
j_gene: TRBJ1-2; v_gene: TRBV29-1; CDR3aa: SVLGEGTYGYT
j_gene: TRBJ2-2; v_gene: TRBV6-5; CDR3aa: ASSSTSVNTGELF
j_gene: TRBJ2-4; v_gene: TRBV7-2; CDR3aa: ASSQTGTTNIQY
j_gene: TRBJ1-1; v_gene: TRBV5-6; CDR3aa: ASSPGHPNTEAF
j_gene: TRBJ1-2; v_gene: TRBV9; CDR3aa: ASSGTGGYGYT
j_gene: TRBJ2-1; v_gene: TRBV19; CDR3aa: ASSIVLAGGIYNEQF